The 9 T cell receptor beta chains reported below all come from one sample, sequenced in a study of graft-versus-host responses after intestinal transplantation (dated by TCRdb to about 2021). Preparation of the library involved the immunoSEQ multiplex PCR assay. Held by TCRdb, this immuneACCESS table contains in-frame sequences only and omits some clones. Under half of the omission traces to an unresolved V gene where checked; the cause of the rest is unknown. The sample contains 15,000 to 20,000 clones, roughly nine tenths of them found a single time. Under 60% of the sample rests with the top ten. This material consisted of bone marrow, taken roughly 130 days after transplant. These receptors were taken from a human patient who received an intestinal transplant, so some T cells may come from the graft donor.

The chain joins TRBV4-2 to TRBJ2-3; 13 bases agree with TRBD2. Germline V gene sequence: CDR1 LGHNA, CDR2 YNFKEQ. V dropped 3 bases and J dropped 3; count of bases not matched to a gene: 9. The CDR3 has 18 amino acids. As DNA, the CDR3 is TGTGCCAGCAGCCAGCTCGGACTAGCGGGAGTTAAGACAGATACGCAGTATTTT. This codes for CASSQLGLAGVKTDTQYF.

This chain links TRBV5-1 with TRBJ2-7; 7 positions agree with TRBD1. This CDR3 is 14 amino acids long. Looked up from germline, CDR1 is SGHRS and CDR2 is YFSETQ. The trim removed 3 bases at V and 3 bases at J, leaving 6 bases unmatched. This chain's CDR3 is CASSSYRGSYEQYF. The CDR3 region has the DNA TGCGCCAGCAGCTCGTACAGGGGAAGCTACGAGCAGTACTTC.

The genes are TRBV12-5 and TRBJ1-1; D unresolved. CDR1 LGHNT and CDR2 FRNRAP come from the germline V gene. The CDR3 contains 14 residues. V lost 0 bases and J 3 bases, leaving 8 bases between the germline ends. The DNA of the CDR3 is TGTGCTAGTGGTTTGGTACCCCGGGACACTGAAGCTTTCTTT. This sequence encodes CASGLVPRDTEAFF.

The gene calls are TRBV6-4 and TRBJ2-3; 7 bases are a match to TRBD2. Germline V gene data show CDR1 as MRHNA and CDR2 as SNTAGT. Trimming cost V 4 bases and J 3 bases; bases outside gene matches: 4. The CDR3 has 14 residues. CDR3 nucleotides: TGTGCCAGCAGTGTAACTAGCGAGACAGATACGCAGTATTTT. Residues: CASSVTSETDTQYF.

The chain links TRBV7-3 to TRBJ2-3; 9 nucleotides agree with TRBD2. Unmatched junction bases numbered 3, after V lost 5 bases and J lost 0 bases. CDR3 size: 15 residues. CDR1 SGHTA and CDR2 FQGTGA come from the germline V gene. CDR3 nucleotides: TGTGCCAGCAGCGTGGGACTAGCCAGCACAGATACGCAGTATTTT. Its protein product is CASSVGLASTDTQYF.

This clone was seen just once. The genes are TRBV29-1 and TRBJ2-1; D remains unclear. The CDR3 covers 14 residues. V lost 3 bases and J 0 bases, leaving 9 bases between the germline ends. Germline CDR1 is SQVTM and CDR2 is ANQGSEA. The CDR3 bases are TGCAGCGTTGAGCCCTCCGCCTCCTACAATGAGCAGTTCTTC. Its translation: CSVEPSASYNEQFF.

V is TRBV7-4 and J is TRBJ2-7, with 8 positions matching TRBD1. This CDR3 is built from 15 residues. Germline V gene data show CDR1 as SGHVT and CDR2 as SQSDAQ. J lost 0 bases, V lost 5 bases, and 6 bases had no gene match. CDR3 sequence: CASSPRQGPSYEQYF. In DNA, the CDR3 is TGTGCCAGCAGCCCCCGACAGGGGCCCTCCTACGAGCAGTACTTC.

The chain has TRBV7-8 and TRBJ2-5; a possible D gene is TRBD1 (5 bases). From germline, CDR1 is SGHVS and CDR2 FQNEAQ. This CDR3 region has 15 residues. V was trimmed by 4 bases and J by 4 bases, leaving 16 bases between them. CDR3 amino acids: CASSSMVTEGETQYF. The CDR3 nucleotides are TGTGCCAGCAGCTCCATGGTGACAGAAGGAGAGACCCAGTACTTC.

Only a few counts were recorded for this clone. V is TRBV23-1 and J is TRBJ1-4, with 9 bases that match TRBD1. TRBV23-1 falls under the ORF class, with uncertain function. With V trimmed by 0 bases and J by 0 bases, 5 bases remained unmatched. The CDR3 has 18 residues. The CDR3 DNA is TGCGCCAGCAGTCAATCGATCCGGGACAGGGCAACTAATGAAAAACTGTTTTTT. Its protein product is CASSQSIRDRATNEKLFF.